This T cell receptor (beta chain) is drawn from a study of CD8 T cells in ankylosing spondylitis. General study points: It appeared that ankylosing spondylitis blood was characterized by a TCR beta motif of several highly homologous variants. Disease-linked clones reportedly showed significant enrichment in matched ankylosing spondylitis synovial fluid.

V lost 0 bases to trimming and J lost 10 bases; unmatched junction nucleotides: 4. The germline gives CDR1 SGDLS, CDR2 YYNGEE. The CDR3 covers 16 residues. Making the TCR beta libraries involved quantitative 5'-RACE with molecular barcodes. TCRdb re-called the 5' RACE reads through MiXCR, storing one row per CDR3 protein. The sample holds about 9,700 distinct CDR3 sequences, roughly 6% seen once. This clonotype counts as medium-sized. Its antigen is not known. The TCR sequence derives from a female donor with ankylosing spondylitis or in good health (not recorded which). The chain employs TRBV9 and TRBJ2-2; TRBD2 agrees at 15 bases. Sequencing was performed on blood, either unsorted or a sorted T cell fraction (not recorded which). CDR3 in DNA: TGTGCCAGCAGCGTAGGGACTAGCGGGGGGGACCCGGAGCTGTTTTTT. It specifies CASSVGTSGGDPELFF.